This TCR beta chain was found in a study of blood T cells in healthy people across ages. Of note for this clonotype: Its antigen is currently unknown.

Primers used in a second PCR of about 7 to 12 cycles were a sample-barcoded 5' primer and a J-beta primer mix. Paired-end reads containing CDR3 totaled no fewer than 3 million for each sample. Each CDR3 protein gets one entry after TCRdb re-called the 5' RACE reads with MiXCR. The sample has some 1,800,000 distinct CDR3 sequences; roughly two fifths are singletons. V was pared by 3 bases and J by 3 bases, with 18 bases between. Germline V gene data show CDR1 as DFQATT and CDR2 as SNEGSKA (reference sequence). CDR3 length: 15 residues. Whole-study findings and limits: Leaving the PBMCs unsorted stopped any conclusive comparison of naive versus antigen-experienced cells. Total diversity from one million sequenced T cells was likely underestimated.

The clonotype was recovered from a human donor in good health. The sample taken for sequencing was blood. The chain combines TRBV20-1 with TRBJ2-7; either TRBD1 or TRBD2 may supply D (7 bases each). The CDR3 region is CSASAGGGRDYEQYF. DNA of the CDR3: TGCAGTGCTAGTGCAGGGGGGGGACGAGACTACGAGCAGTACTTC.